Below are 10 T cell receptor beta chains sequenced from a single sample in a study of blood T cell repertoires in COVID-19. The protocol was immunoSEQ multiplex PCR, while the TCRdb copy is restricted to in-frame clones and leaves out a portion. Of approximately 100,000 clones detected, 81% appear once; the ten largest clones hold about 11%. The sample consisted of peripheral blood. These receptors all stem from a woman of 80 years or more with acute or convalescent COVID-19.

This rearrangement joins TRBV5-1 to TRBJ2-2, with 7 bases identical to TRBD1. Germline assignment: CDR1 SGHRS and CDR2 YFSETQ. The junction had 5 bases not matched to a gene; V was cut back by 2 bases and J by 7 bases. This CDR3 has 14 amino acids. CDR3 region: CASSFRGPGGELFF. As DNA, the CDR3 is TGCGCCAGCAGCTTTAGGGGGCCGGGCGGGGAGCTGTTTTTT.

The chain recombines TRBV6-2 or TRBV6-3 with TRBJ1-6; D call uncertain. The CDR3 runs 13 residues. The V end lost 2 bases, the J end lost 10 bases, and 9 bases lay between the germline ends. Looked up from germline, CDR1 is MNHEY and CDR2 is SVGEGT. This CDR3 is CASSYLSPSPLHF. The DNA for the CDR3 is TGTGCCAGCAGTTACCTCTCCCCCTCACCCCTCCACTTT.

J is TRBJ1-4 and V is TRBV19; TRBD1 aligns across 7 bases. V lost 3 bases and J lost 5; bases outside the gene matches: 3. Germline CDR1 is LNHDA and CDR2 is SQIVND (reference sequence). This CDR3 contains 14 residues. The CDR3 spells CASSMGQTNEKLFF. The CDR3 DNA reads as TGTGCCAGTAGTATGGGACAGACGAATGAAAAACTGTTTTTT.

The genes are TRBV5-1 and TRBJ1-1; D unresolved. The germline gives CDR1 SGHRS, CDR2 YFSETQ. Trimming took off 5 bases at V and 4 bases at J, with 6 bases between the two ends. This CDR3 region has 11 residues. DNA for the CDR3: TGCGCCAGCAGGGAGGGCACTGAAGCTTTCTTT. Translated: CASREGTEAFF.

The V call is TRBV4-2, the J call TRBJ2-7, with D possibly being TRBD2 (6 bases). Germline V lookup: CDR1 LGHNA, CDR2 YNFKEQ. The CDR3 length is 12 residues. V lost 1 base and J 7 bases, leaving 8 bases between the germline ends. As DNA, the CDR3 is TGTGCCAGCAGCCAAGGGGGGGAAGAGCAGTACTTC. It codes for CASSQGGEEQYF.

The V and J genes are TRBV24-1 and TRBJ2-1; tentative D call: TRBD1 (6 bases). CDR1 is KGHDR, CDR2 SFDVKD, per germline. Trimming stripped 3 bases from V and 14 bases from J, with 22 bases between. The CDR3 has 15 amino acids. CDR3: CATSDGTPPDVVEFF. The CDR3 DNA is TGTGCCACCAGTGATGGGACACCCCCGGATGTAGTTGAGTTCTTC.

The chain has TRBV11-3 and TRBJ2-7; D perhaps matches TRBD2 (5 bases). V shed 7 bases and J shed 0 bases, with 16 bases lying between them. The CDR3 totals 15 residues. Germline CDR1 SGHNT, CDR2 YENEEA. CDR3 sequence: CASIKRERDSYEQYF. The DNA of the CDR3 is TGTGCCAGCATCAAAAGAGAGAGGGACTCCTACGAGCAGTACTTC.

J is TRBJ1-3 and V is TRBV18, with D unresolved. Between the trimmed V and J ends, which lost 2 bases and 2 bases, there was a span of 19 bases. Germline-derived CDR1 and CDR2 are KGHSH and LQKENI. The CDR3 has 18 residues. CDR3 amino acids: CASSPIPPRPGAGNTIYF. CDR3 in DNA: TGTGCCAGCTCACCAATCCCCCCTAGACCCGGGGCTGGAAACACCATATATTTT. The variable domain in full, with the rest retrieved from reference TRBV18 and TRBJ1-3, is NAGVMQNPRHLVRRRGQEARLRCSPMKGHSHVYWYRQLPEEGLKFMVYLQKENIIDESGMPKERFSAEFPKEGPSILRIQQVVRGDSAAYFCASSPIPPRPGAGNTIYFGEGSWLTVV.

This chain connects TRBV7-9 to TRBJ1-1, with 7 bases aligning to TRBD1. There are 17 residues in the CDR3. The germline CDR1 and CDR2 sequences are SEHNR and FQNEAQ (reference sequence). Trimming removed 4 bases from V and 0 bases from J; junction bases left unmatched: 11. CDR3 protein: CASSWIRNRGLNTEAFF. In DNA, the CDR3 is TGTGCCAGCAGCTGGATACGCAACAGGGGACTGAACACTGAAGCTTTCTTT.

V and J are TRBV9 and TRBJ1-5, with 7 bases that match TRBD1. The CDR3 loop spans 15 amino acids. Germline trimming cut 0 bases from V and 3 bases from J; bases unmatched to any gene: 3. Per the germline V gene, CDR1 is SGDLS and CDR2 is YYNGEE. The CDR3 coding sequence is TGTGCCAGCAGCGTAGCCGGGACAGTCAATCAGCCCCAGCATTTT. Protein sequence: CASSVAGTVNQPQHF.